Below are 8 T cell receptor beta chains sequenced from a single sample in a study of T cells after yellow fever vaccination. TCRdb independently ran MiXCR on the 5' RACE reads; one entry per CDR3 protein. The repertoire holds 500,000 to 650,000 distinct CDR3 sequences, with about 17% as singletons. The source material was PBMCs, sampled less than 6 days after the first yellow fever vaccination. These receptors were obtained from a man younger than 35 who received the YFV17D yellow fever vaccine.

This clonotype occurred a few times. The V gene is TRBV11-2, the J gene TRBJ2-3; TRBD2 matches at 15 bases. The CDR3 is 16 amino acids. Trimming at V came to 4 bases and at J to 5 bases, leaving 4 bases not matched to a gene. CDR1 and CDR2 from the germline V gene are SGHAT and FQNNGV. CDR3 coding DNA: TGTGCCAGCAGCTGGCAGGGACTAGCGGGAGGAGATACGCAGTATTTT. Translating gives CASSWQGLAGGDTQYF.

This clonotype was counted once. The chain has TRBV2 and TRBJ2-1; 7 nucleotides align to TRBD2. CDR1 and CDR2 (germline): SNHLY, FYNNEI. The CDR3 runs 18 residues. The DNA for the CDR3 is TGTACCTGCAGTTTCAATTGGGGGGGGGACTCGGCGGGCCATGAGCAGTTCTTC. Protein: CTCSFNWGGDSAGHEQFF. The whole variable domain, remainder taken from reference TRBV2 and TRBJ2-1, is EPEVTQTPSHQVTQMGQEVILRCVPISNHLYFYWYRQILGQKVEFLVSFYNNEISEKSEIFDDQFSVERPDGSNFTLKIRSTKLEDSAMYFCTCSFNWGGDSAGHEQFFGPGTRLTVL.

This clonotype was picked up many times. The rearrangement links TRBV5-1 to TRBJ2-3; D is uncertain. Germline V CDR1 and CDR2: SGHRS, YFSETQ. V was shortened by 1 base and J by 2 bases, with 5 bases between the two germline ends. The length of the CDR3 is 13 residues. DNA for the CDR3: TGCGCCAGCAGCTTGCCCTACACAGATACGCAGTATTTT. Translation gives CASSLPYTDTQYF.

At least ten counts were recorded for this clonotype. The chain has TRBV5-5 and TRBJ2-1; D gene unclear. V was shortened by 4 bases and J by 5 bases, with 7 bases between the two germline ends. There are 12 residues in the CDR3. Germline lookup yields CDR1 SGHKS and CDR2 YYEKEE (reference sequence). Here the CDR3 DNA reads TGTGCCAGCAGCCTCAATCACAATGAGCAGTTCTTC. Its translation is CASSLNHNEQFF. The full variable domain, in which reference TRBV5-5 and TRBJ2-1 provide the parts outside the CDR3, is DAGVTQSPTHLIKTRGQQVTLRCSPISGHKSVSWYQQVLGQGPQFIFQYYEKEERGRGNFPDRFSARQFPNYSSELNVNALLLGDSALYLCASSLNHNEQFFGPGTRLTVL.

The V call is TRBV5-1, the J call TRBJ2-7; D gene ambiguous. The V and J ends lost 6 bases and 5 bases respectively, with 9 bases between them. Germline assignment: CDR1 SGHRS and CDR2 YFSETQ. There are 11 residues in the CDR3. The CDR3 DNA is TGCGCCAGCAAGGTTGGGGACGAGCAGTACTTC. The encoded protein is CASKVGDEQYF.

The chain carries TRBV6-5 and TRBJ2-1; D is perhaps TRBD2 (6 bases). The V end was cut by 2 bases, the J end by 10 bases, with 18 bases between. The germline V gene encodes CDR1 MNHEY and CDR2 SVGAGI. There are 15 residues in the CDR3. This CDR3 reads CASSYVTEGFGEQFF. CDR3 in DNA: TGTGCCAGCAGTTACGTTACGGAGGGTTTCGGCGAGCAGTTCTTC.

The V and J genes are TRBV19 and TRBJ2-7; the D call may be TRBD1 or TRBD2 (5 bases each). CDR1 is LNHDA, CDR2 SQIVND, per germline (reference sequence). This CDR3 has 14 amino acids. V lost 3 bases, J lost 2 bases, and 11 bases lay in between. CDR3 region: CASSIWDGTYEQYF. The CDR3 bases are TGTGCCAGTAGTATTTGGGACGGTACCTACGAGCAGTACTTC.

There are a few counts of this clonotype. The chain joins TRBV19 to TRBJ2-5; weak D call: TRBD1 (6 bases). V dropped 4 bases and J dropped 7 bases, with 19 bases sitting between them. The CDR3 runs 15 residues. Germline CDR1 is LNHDA and CDR2 is SQIVND (reference sequence). CDR3 loop: CASSTSRQASGTQYF. The CDR3 nucleotides are TGTGCCAGTAGTACCTCCCGACAGGCCTCGGGGACCCAGTACTTC.